This T cell receptor (beta chain) was documented in a study of blood T cell repertoires in COVID-19. Study overall: Samples came from the United States, Italy and Spain, spanning acute and convalescent COVID-19. Sources were T cells, B-cell-depleted T cells, or PBMCs; the material itself was cDNA or gDNA.

The germline V and J ends were trimmed by 0 bases and 0 bases, with 5 bases remaining between them. The CDR3 is 14 amino acids. Per germline, CDR1 SGHRS and CDR2 YFSETQ. There are a few counts of this clone. Other DNA sequences from this sample encode an identical CDR3 as well. The method was immunoSEQ multiplex PCR; TCRdb's version includes in-frame clones alone and lacks a portion of them. This sample yields about 300,000 clones, of which around 82% are seen a single time; 1% to 1.5% belongs to the top ten. The receptor comes from a woman aged 45-59 years with acute or convalescent COVID-19. The chain combines TRBV5-1 with TRBJ2-3; D unclear. Sequenced sample: peripheral blood. The CDR3 region has the DNA TGCGCCAGCAGCTTGGAAAGCAGCACAGATACGCAGTATTTT. The encoded protein is CASSLESSTDTQYF.